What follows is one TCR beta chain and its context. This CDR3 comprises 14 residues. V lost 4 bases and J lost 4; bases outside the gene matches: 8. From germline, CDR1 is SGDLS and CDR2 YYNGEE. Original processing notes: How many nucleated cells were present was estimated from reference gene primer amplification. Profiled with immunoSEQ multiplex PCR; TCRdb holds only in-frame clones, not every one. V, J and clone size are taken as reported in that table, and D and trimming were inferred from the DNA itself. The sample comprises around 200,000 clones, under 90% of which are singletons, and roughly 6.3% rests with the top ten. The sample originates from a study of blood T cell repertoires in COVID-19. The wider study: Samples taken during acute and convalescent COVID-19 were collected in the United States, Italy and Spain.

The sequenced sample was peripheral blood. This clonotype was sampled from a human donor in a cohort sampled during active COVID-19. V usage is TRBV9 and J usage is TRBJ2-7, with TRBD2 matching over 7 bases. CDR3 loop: CASSPRDGGYEQYF. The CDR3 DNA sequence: TGTGCCAGCAGCCCGCGGGACGGGGGGTACGAGCAGTACTTC. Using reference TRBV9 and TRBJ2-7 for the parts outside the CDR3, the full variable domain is DSGVTQTPKHLITATGQRVTLRCSPRSGDLSVYWYQQSLDQGLQFLIQYYNGEERAKGNILERFSAQQFPDLHSELNLSSLELGDSALYFCASSPRDGGYEQYFGPGTRLTVT.